This passage covers 9 T cell receptor beta chains from one sample sequenced in a study of blood T cell repertoires in COVID-19. Some clones are missing from TCRdb's copy, which holds only in-frame ones; the method was immunoSEQ multiplex PCR. Here the sample spans some 7,500 clones, more than 70% being singletons. Source material: peripheral blood. The receptors were sampled from a woman between 55 and 75 years old with active COVID-19.

This chain connects TRBV11-2 to TRBJ2-7; 9 bases line up with TRBD1. The V and J ends lost 5 bases and 6 bases, in that order; junction bases with no gene match: 8. The germline V gene encodes CDR1 SGHAT and CDR2 FQNNGV. This CDR3 has 14 amino acids. The CDR3 is CASSRDREMGEQYF. CDR3 DNA: TGTGCCAGCAGCAGGGACAGGGAAATGGGCGAGCAGTACTTC.

This clone was found once. This chain connects TRBV28 to TRBJ1-5; D possibly corresponds to TRBD1 (5 bases). This CDR3 spans 16 amino acids. The V and J ends lost 4 bases and 2 bases respectively, with 15 bases between them. Looked up from germline, CDR1 is MDHEN and CDR2 is SYDVKM. CDR3 loop: CASSSDRRRGNQPQHF. The CDR3 DNA follows: TGTGCCAGCAGTTCCGACAGACGGAGGGGCAATCAGCCCCAGCATTTT.

V is TRBV6-5 and J is TRBJ2-5; TRBD2 matches at 7 bases. V trimming: 6 bases; J trimming: 2 bases; junction bases outside the gene matches: 9. The germline V gene encodes CDR1 MNHEY and CDR2 SVGAGI. The CDR3 runs 15 residues. The CDR3 here is CASRALAEYQETQYF. In nucleotides, the CDR3 is TGTGCCAGCAGGGCCCTAGCGGAGTATCAAGAGACCCAGTACTTC.

This sequence joins TRBV18 and TRBJ1-1; TRBD1 matches at 7 bases. With 4 bases clipped from V and 1 base from J, the junction kept 9 bases outside the gene matches. The CDR3 consists of 16 residues. Germline CDR1 reads KGHSH; CDR2 reads LQKENI. The CDR3 DNA reads as TGTGCCAGCTCACTCGCAGGGGGGACGGCGAACACTGAAGCTTTCTTT. Translated, it gives CASSLAGGTANTEAFF.

This chain uses TRBV7-9 with TRBJ2-3; D gene unclear. Germline CDR1 reads SEHNR; CDR2 reads FQNEAQ (reference sequence). Trimming took off 1 base at V and 0 bases at J, with 8 bases between the two ends. The CDR3 is 15 amino acids. CDR3: CASSLGLGSTDTQYF. The CDR3 coding sequence is TGTGCCAGCAGCTTAGGGCTCGGGAGCACAGATACGCAGTATTTT.

This rearrangement joins TRBV28 to TRBJ2-7; possible D gene TRBD2, 5 bases. The V end lost 9 bases, the J end lost 4 bases, and 16 bases lay between the germline ends. This CDR3 has 13 amino acids. Germline V gene data show CDR1 as MDHEN and CDR2 as SYDVKM. This chain's CDR3 is CASLGAAEYEQYF. The CDR3 DNA sequence: TGTGCCAGTCTGGGAGCGGCCGAATACGAGCAGTACTTC.

The sample holds one count of this clone. The chain joins TRBV30 to TRBJ1-6; 8 bases match TRBD1. V trimming: 1 base; J trimming: 6 bases; junction bases outside the gene matches: 2. Germline V lookup: CDR1 GTSNPN, CDR2 SVGIG (reference sequence). The CDR3 covers 14 residues. CDR3 amino acids: CAWSGGTGNSPLHF. The CDR3 bases are TGTGCCTGGAGTGGAGGGACAGGTAATTCACCCCTCCACTTT. The complete variable domain, with remaining parts taken from reference TRBV30 and TRBJ1-6, reads SQTIHQWPATLVQPVGSPLSLECTVEGTSNPNLYWYRQAAGRGLQLLFYSVGIGQISSEVPQNLSASRPQDRQFILSSKKLLLSDSGFYLCAWSGGTGNSPLHFGNGTRLTVT.

V usage is TRBV5-6 and J usage is TRBJ1-1; D is unresolved. Looked up from germline, CDR1 is SGHDT and CDR2 is YYEEEE. V was pared by 1 base and J by 7 bases, with 11 bases between. The CDR3 sequence is 13 residues long. The CDR3 protein is CASSLRRSLEAFF. CDR3 bases: TGTGCCAGCAGCTTGCGTCGGTCCCTTGAAGCTTTCTTT.

The CDR3 DNA reads as TGCGCCAGCAGCCAAGTCAGGAGGTCAGAGCAGTACTTC. This codes for CASSQVRRSEQYF. The rearrangement uses TRBV4-1 and TRBJ2-7, with a possible D match to TRBD2 (5 bases). V was clipped by 1 base and J by 7 bases, with 11 bases between them. The germline V gene has CDR1 MGHRA and CDR2 YSYEKL. This CDR3 region has 13 residues.